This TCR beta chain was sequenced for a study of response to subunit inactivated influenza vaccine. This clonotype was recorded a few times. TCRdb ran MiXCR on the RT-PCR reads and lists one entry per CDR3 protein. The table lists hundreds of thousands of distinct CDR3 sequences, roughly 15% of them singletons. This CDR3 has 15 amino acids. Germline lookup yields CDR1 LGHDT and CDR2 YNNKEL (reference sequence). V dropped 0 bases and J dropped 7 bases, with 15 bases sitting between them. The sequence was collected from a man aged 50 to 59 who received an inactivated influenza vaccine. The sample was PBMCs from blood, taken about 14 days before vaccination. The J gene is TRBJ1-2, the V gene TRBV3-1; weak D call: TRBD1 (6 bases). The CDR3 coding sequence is TGTGCCAGCAGCCAAGATCCAGGGGTGGTTGTTGGCTACACCTTC. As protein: CASSQDPGVVVGYTF.